This T cell receptor (beta chain) was captured in a study of early T cells in non-severe SARS-CoV-2 infection. Unique molecular identifiers (one per individual cDNA molecule) were attached. TCRdb fed the 5' RACE reads into MiXCR, producing one record per CDR3 protein. The sample includes tens of thousands of distinct CDR3 sequences, over 9.5% of them seen just once. This clonotype originated in an adult who was a healthcare worker with PCR-confirmed SARS-CoV-2 infection or an uninfected control (not recorded which). What was sequenced was whole blood.

The DNA of the CDR3 is TGCGCCAGCAGCTTGGACGGAGCCCCCGGGGAGCTGTTTTTT. Translated, it gives CASSLDGAPGELFF. This chain connects TRBV5-1 to TRBJ2-2; D not resolved. With 0 bases removed from V and 6 bases from J, the gap between germline ends came to 9 bases. CDR3 length: 14 amino acids. Germline V lookup: CDR1 SGHRS, CDR2 YFSETQ.